This T cell receptor beta chain is drawn from a study of CD8 T cells in ankylosing spondylitis. Germline V gene sequence: CDR1 SQVTM, CDR2 ANQGSEA. Trimming removed 4 bases at V and 3 bases at J, with 14 bases between. CDR3 length equals 14 residues. TCRdb ran MiXCR on the 5' RACE reads and lists one entry per CDR3 protein. The table has 150,000 to 200,000 distinct CDR3 sequences, around a third seen once. In this sample, this clonotype is medium-sized (0.01 to 0.1%). The antigen remains undetermined. Findings and limits, study-wide: Significantly higher representation of disease-linked clones was reported for matched ankylosing spondylitis synovial fluid.

This sequence was found in a male donor with ankylosing spondylitis. The chain has TRBV29-1 and TRBJ2-3; the D call may be TRBD1 or TRBD2 (5 bases each). Sample: synovial fluid, either unsorted or a sorted T cell fraction (not recorded which). The CDR3 nucleotides are TGCAGCGTTGGAGAGGGGTCAAGTACAGATACGCAGTATTTT. Protein product: CSVGEGSSTDTQYF.